Detailed here is one T cell receptor beta chain. Germline lookup yields CDR1 KGHSH and CDR2 LQKENI. This CDR3 has 15 residues. J gave up 5 bases and V 3 bases, and 5 bases lay outside the gene matches. The data were taken from a study of blood T cell repertoires in COVID-19. Produced via immunoSEQ multiplex PCR; TCRdb's table is partial and in-frame only. The sample yields fewer than 200,000 clones, roughly 79% seen once. The clonotype originates from a woman in her 70s with acute or convalescent COVID-19. Material: peripheral blood. The J gene is TRBJ2-1, the V gene TRBV18; TRBD2 aligns across 9 bases. CDR3 sequence reads: CASSPIAGVHNEQFF. The CDR3 nucleotides are TGTGCCAGCTCACCGATAGCGGGAGTCCACAATGAGCAGTTCTTC.